These T cell receptor beta chains were read from a single sample in a study of cytomegalovirus exposure and HLA in healthy donors. Using immunoSEQ multiplex PCR, the repertoire was profiled, and TCRdb retains in-frame clones only, with some absent. The sample lists around 200,000 clones, about four fifths occurring once. Sequenced sample: PBMCs. Receptors were obtained from a woman aged 45-60 years in good health and CMV-seropositive. CDR3s include the opening cysteine and the closing phenylalanine or tryptophan. Fields, in order: clone size, D gene, V gene, J gene, CDR3 protein, CDR3 DNA. The D gene is left open where the match is weak. The size of a clone is reported for some rows only, either as once, few or many, or as a class for expanded clones.

clone size: NA
D gene: TRBD2
V gene: TRBV30
J gene: TRBJ2-3
CDR3 protein: CAWSTGTSGGSTKYF
CDR3 DNA: TGTGCCTGGAGTACCGGGACTAGCGGGGGGAGTACAAAGTATTTT

clone size: NA
D gene: NA
V gene: TRBV9
J gene: TRBJ1-2
CDR3 protein: CASAGAGNRGYTF
CDR3 DNA: TGTGCCAGCGCGGGGGCGGGGAATAGGGGCTACACCTTC

clone size: NA
D gene: NA
V gene: TRBV5-1
J gene: TRBJ2-7
CDR3 protein: CASSLLDTYEQYF
CDR3 DNA: TGCGCCAGCAGCTTGTTGGACACCTACGAGCAGTACTTC

clone size: NA
D gene: TRBD1
V gene: TRBV29-1
J gene: TRBJ1-4
CDR3 protein: CSAGTGHEKLFF
CDR3 DNA: TGCAGCGCCGGGACAGGGCATGAAAAACTGTTTTTT

clone size: NA
D gene: NA
V gene: TRBV6-5
J gene: TRBJ2-1
CDR3 protein: CASKPRSSYGNEQFF
CDR3 DNA: TGTGCCAGCAAACCTCGGTCCAGCTACGGGAATGAGCAGTTCTTC

clone size: once
D gene: TRBD1
V gene: TRBV5-1
J gene: TRBJ1-2
CDR3 protein: CASSWTGGNYGYTF
CDR3 DNA: TGCGCCAGCAGCTGGACAGGAGGAAACTATGGCTACACCTTC

clone size: NA
D gene: NA
V gene: TRBV4-3
J gene: TRBJ2-2
CDR3 protein: CASSHRDPGSLGELFF
CDR3 DNA: TGCGCCAGCAGCCACCGTGACCCTGGTAGCCTCGGGGAGCTGTTTTTT

clone size: NA
D gene: NA
V gene: TRBV4-1
J gene: TRBJ1-3
CDR3 protein: CASSQEAGGGASGNTIYF
CDR3 DNA: TGCGCCAGCAGCCAAGAGGCCGGGGGGGGCGCTTCTGGAAACACCATATATTTT

clone size: NA
D gene: NA
V gene: TRBV19
J gene: TRBJ2-7
CDR3 protein: CASRKMTGRGYEQYF
CDR3 DNA: TGTGCCAGTAGAAAAATGACAGGCCGTGGATACGAGCAGTACTTC

clone size: NA
D gene: TRBD1
V gene: TRBV6-4
J gene: TRBJ2-1
CDR3 protein: CASSARDREWNEQFF
CDR3 DNA: TGTGCCAGCAGTGCCAGGGACAGGGAATGGAATGAGCAGTTCTTC

clone size: NA
D gene: NA
V gene: TRBV30
J gene: TRBJ1-6
CDR3 protein: CAWSPDQGSRSSPLHF
CDR3 DNA: TGTGCCTGGAGTCCAGACCAGGGGAGCCGTAGCTCACCCCTCCACTTT

clone size: NA
D gene: NA
V gene: TRBV4-2
J gene: TRBJ1-5
CDR3 protein: CASSRSQGFNQPQHF
CDR3 DNA: TGTGCCAGCAGCCGATCACAGGGATTCAATCAGCCCCAGCATTTT

clone size: NA
D gene: TRBD1
V gene: TRBV5-1
J gene: TRBJ2-2
CDR3 protein: CASSLGQGWTGELFF
CDR3 DNA: TGCGCCAGCAGCCTGGGACAGGGCTGGACCGGGGAGCTGTTTTTT

clone size: NA
D gene: NA
V gene: TRBV7-2
J gene: TRBJ1-3
CDR3 protein: CASSSNRVGTGNTIYF
CDR3 DNA: TGTGCCAGCAGCTCAAACAGGGTCGGGACAGGAAACACCATATATTTT

clone size: NA
D gene: NA
V gene: TRBV7-2
J gene: TRBJ1-3
CDR3 protein: CASSAGLTGNTIYF
CDR3 DNA: TGTGCCAGCAGCGCGGGACTCACGGGAAACACCATATATTTT

clone size: NA
D gene: TRBD1
V gene: TRBV15
J gene: TRBJ1-1
CDR3 protein: CATSREDRGAFF
CDR3 DNA: TGTGCCACCAGCCGCGAGGACAGGGGAGCTTTCTTT

clone size: NA
D gene: TRBD1
V gene: TRBV14
J gene: TRBJ1-1
CDR3 protein: CASSRLDRGLTEAFF
CDR3 DNA: TGTGCCAGCAGCCGATTGGACAGGGGGCTTACTGAAGCTTTCTTT

clone size: NA
D gene: TRBD2
V gene: TRBV5-1
J gene: TRBJ2-5
CDR3 protein: CASRPRTSGGEETQYF
CDR3 DNA: TGCGCCAGCAGACCAAGGACTAGCGGGGGGGAGGAGACCCAGTACTTC

clone size: NA
D gene: NA
V gene: TRBV10-2
J gene: TRBJ1-2
CDR3 protein: CASSESLGINYGYTF
CDR3 DNA: TGCGCCAGCAGTGAGTCCCTCGGGATTAACTATGGCTACACCTTC

clone size: few
D gene: NA
V gene: TRBV28
J gene: TRBJ2-5
CDR3 protein: CASSLRGRGWETQYF
CDR3 DNA: TGTGCCAGCAGTTTACGCGGACGGGGGTGGGAGACCCAGTACTTC

clone size: NA
D gene: NA
V gene: TRBV28
J gene: TRBJ2-3
CDR3 protein: CASSPMRVSTDTQYF
CDR3 DNA: TGTGCCAGCAGTCCCATGAGGGTAAGCACAGATACGCAGTATTTT

clone size: NA
D gene: TRBD1
V gene: TRBV10-3
J gene: TRBJ2-1
CDR3 protein: CAIGTTGVEQFF
CDR3 DNA: TGTGCCATCGGAACAACAGGGGTTGAGCAGTTCTTC

clone size: NA
D gene: TRBD1
V gene: TRBV20-1
J gene: TRBJ2-7
CDR3 protein: CSARDSYEQYF
CDR3 DNA: TGCAGTGCCAGGGACAGCTACGAGCAGTACTTC

clone size: NA
D gene: NA
V gene: TRBV19
J gene: TRBJ1-2
CDR3 protein: CASSSSLGDGYTF
CDR3 DNA: TGTGCCAGTAGTTCTTCCTTGGGAGATGGCTACACCTTC

clone size: NA
D gene: NA
V gene: TRBV5-4
J gene: TRBJ2-5
CDR3 protein: CASRRLPQETQYF
CDR3 DNA: TGTGCCAGCAGACGACTACCTCAAGAGACCCAGTACTTC

clone size: NA
D gene: TRBD2
V gene: TRBV5-1
J gene: TRBJ2-5
CDR3 protein: CASSLGGGVKTQYF
CDR3 DNA: TGCGCCAGCAGCTTGGGCGGGGGAGTCAAGACCCAGTACTTC

clone size: NA
D gene: NA
V gene: TRBV4-3
J gene: TRBJ1-2
CDR3 protein: CASSQAVYYGYTF
CDR3 DNA: TGCGCCAGCAGCCAAGCAGTCTACTATGGCTACACCTTC

clone size: once
D gene: TRBD1
V gene: TRBV10-3
J gene: TRBJ2-7
CDR3 protein: CAISVGQGAYEQYF
CDR3 DNA: TGTGCCATCAGCGTTGGACAGGGGGCATACGAGCAGTACTTC

clone size: NA
D gene: NA
V gene: TRBV18
J gene: TRBJ1-4
CDR3 protein: CASSPGSGEEEKLFF
CDR3 DNA: TGTGCCAGCTCACCGGGTTCAGGGGAAGAGGAAAAACTGTTTTTT

clone size: once
D gene: NA
V gene: TRBV10-3
J gene: TRBJ1-1
CDR3 protein: CAISESTVMNTEAFF
CDR3 DNA: TGTGCCATCAGTGAGTCGACAGTTATGAACACTGAAGCTTTCTTT

clone size: NA
D gene: NA
V gene: TRBV7-9
J gene: TRBJ1-6
CDR3 protein: CASSRIAANSPLHF
CDR3 DNA: TGTGCCAGCAGCCGAATCGCGGCTAATTCACCCCTCCACTTT

clone size: NA
D gene: TRBD1
V gene: TRBV9
J gene: TRBJ2-6
CDR3 protein: CASRGGQGYPGANVLTF
CDR3 DNA: TGTGCCAGCCGAGGGGGACAGGGGTATCCTGGGGCCAACGTCCTGACTTTC

clone size: NA
D gene: NA
V gene: TRBV30
J gene: TRBJ1-4
CDR3 protein: CASGVSHEKLFF
CDR3 DNA: TGTGCGTCGGGGGTTAGTCACGAAAAACTGTTTTTT

clone size: NA
D gene: NA
V gene: TRBV28
J gene: TRBJ2-5
CDR3 protein: CASESGDNQETQYF
CDR3 DNA: TGTGCCAGCGAGTCCGGGGACAACCAAGAGACCCAGTACTTC

clone size: NA
D gene: TRBD2
V gene: TRBV4-2
J gene: TRBJ2-1
CDR3 protein: CASSHTTSVTFGEQFF
CDR3 DNA: TGTGCCAGCAGCCACACAACTAGCGTTACGTTCGGGGAGCAGTTCTTC

clone size: NA
D gene: TRBD1
V gene: TRBV2
J gene: TRBJ2-2
CDR3 protein: CASSPGQGAATGELFF
CDR3 DNA: TGTGCCAGCAGTCCCGGACAGGGGGCAGCCACCGGGGAGCTGTTTTTT

clone size: NA
D gene: TRBD2
V gene: TRBV27
J gene: TRBJ2-5
CDR3 protein: CASSPRLGRVETQYF
CDR3 DNA: TGTGCCAGCAGTCCCAGACTAGGGAGGGTAGAGACCCAGTACTTC

clone size: NA
D gene: NA
V gene: TRBV5-1
J gene: TRBJ2-3
CDR3 protein: CASSLSSTDTQYF
CDR3 DNA: TGCGCCAGCAGCTTATCTAGCACAGATACGCAGTATTTT

clone size: NA
D gene: TRBD1
V gene: TRBV10-1
J gene: TRBJ1-4
CDR3 protein: CASSSTGDNEKLFF
CDR3 DNA: TGCGCCAGCAGTTCGACAGGGGACAATGAAAAACTGTTTTTT

clone size: NA
D gene: NA
V gene: TRBV21-1
J gene: TRBJ1-5
CDR3 protein: CASSKPGWTGGQYGTYSNQPQHF
CDR3 DNA: TGTGCCAGCAGCAAACCCGGCTGGACAGGGGGTCAATACGGAACTTATAGCAATCAGCCCCAGCATTTT

clone size: NA
D gene: NA
V gene: TRBV10-2
J gene: TRBJ1-3
CDR3 protein: CASSGTGNTIYF
CDR3 DNA: TGCGCCAGCAGCGGTACTGGAAACACCATATATTTT

clone size: NA
D gene: NA
V gene: TRBV30
J gene: TRBJ2-1
CDR3 protein: CAWSPPGEQFF
CDR3 DNA: TGTGCCTGGTCCCCCCCGGGGGAGCAGTTCTTC

clone size: NA
D gene: NA
V gene: TRBV30
J gene: TRBJ1-1
CDR3 protein: CAWSDSGWGDAFF
CDR3 DNA: TGTGCCTGGAGTGACTCCGGTTGGGGGGATGCTTTCTTT